A selection of T cell receptor beta chains follows, all from one sample in a study of T cell repertoires in cytomegalovirus infection. Using its own MiXCR run on the reads, TCRdb lists one record per CDR3 protein. The table records about 900,000 distinct CDR3 sequences, around 31% of them present only once. No antigen has been assigned to these receptors. The starting material was cultured CD8+ T cells from PBMCs, obtained from culture after CMV antigen stimulation. The receptors come from a human donor in good health (CMV status not recorded). Some clones in this sample may be carry-over from other donors' samples. CDR3s include the opening cysteine and the closing phenylalanine or tryptophan. A D gene is named only where the DNA matches it firmly. The size of a clone is reported for some rows only, either as once, few or many, or as a class for expanded clones.

>.|TRBV9|TRBJ1-5|few
TGTGCCAGCAGCGCAGGGACGGGGGGCGGCAATCAGCCCCAGCATTTT
CASSAGTGGGNQPQHF
>TRBD1|TRBV6-6|TRBJ1-6|.
TGTGCCAGCAGCGATCCGACAGGGAATGGGTCACCCCTCCACTTT
CASSDPTGNGSPLHF
>TRBD1|TRBV2|TRBJ1-2|.
TGTGCCAGCCCCCAGGGGGACGGAGGCTACACCTTC
CASPQGDGGYTF
>TRBD2|TRBV7-9|TRBJ2-1|many
TGTGCCAGCAGGATACTCGGAATAGCGGGGGATGAGCAGTTCTTC
CASRILGIAGDEQFF
>.|TRBV12-3/TRBV12-4|TRBJ2-1|few
TGTGCCAGCAGTACTCGAATTTACAATGAGCAGTTCTTC
CASSTRIYNEQFF
>TRBD1|TRBV20-1|TRBJ1-1|.
TGCAGTGCTAGGAGACAGGGGGCGTCAATGGTGGAGGACACTGAAGCTTTCTTT
CSARRQGASMVEDTEAFF
>TRBD1|TRBV4-1|TRBJ2-1|few
TGCGCCAGCAGCCTTCAGACAGGGAGTTACTCCTACAATGAGCAGTTCTTC
CASSLQTGSYSYNEQFF
>.|TRBV27|TRBJ1-2|.
TGTGCCAGCAAGGATTTCTATGGCTACACCTTC
CASKDFYGYTF
>TRBD2|TRBV5-8|TRBJ2-3|.
TGTGCCAGCAGCTTGGCCGCTAGCGGATACTCTAGCACAGATACGCAGTATTTT
CASSLAASGYSSTDTQYF
>TRBD1|TRBV6-5|TRBJ1-1|.
TGTGCCAGCAGTTGGGGGACAGGGGCAATGAACACTGAAGCTTTCTTT
CASSWGTGAMNTEAFF
>TRBD2|TRBV6-1|TRBJ2-3|few
TGTGCCACCCCTGTCCTAGCGGGGGGATTATCTAGCACAGATACGCAGTATTTT
CATPVLAGGLSSTDTQYF
>.|TRBV9|TRBJ2-6|.
TGTGCCAGCAGCGTAACTTCAGGGACTGGGGCCAACGTCCTGACTTTC
CASSVTSGTGANVLTF
>.|TRBV19|TRBJ1-6|.
TGTGCCAGTAGTATATCCCCGGATCCGAATTCACCCCTCCACTTT
CASSISPDPNSPLHF
>TRBD2|TRBV11-2|TRBJ2-1|few
TGTGCCAGCAGTTGGACGGCGGGGGGTGGGACCAATGAGCAGTTCTTC
CASSWTAGGGTNEQFF
>.|TRBV5-1|TRBJ2-5|.
TGCGCCAGCAGAGGGGAGCGGCGCCACACGACAGAGACCCAGTACTTC
CASRGERRHTTETQYF
>.|TRBV27|TRBJ1-1|once
TGTGCCAGCAGTTTACCCCCCGGGGTTAACACTGAAGCTTTCTTT
CASSLPPGVNTEAFF
>TRBD1|TRBV6-6|TRBJ2-3|many
TGTGCCAGCAGTTACAGGACCCAGGGGGCGATGGAGGCCTATGACACAGATACGCAGTATTTT
CASSYRTQGAMEAYDTDTQYF
>.|TRBV7-9|TRBJ1-4|few
TGTGCCAGCAGCTATAATGAAAAACTGTTTTTT
CASSYNEKLFF
>.|TRBV5-5|TRBJ1-6|few
TGTGCCAGTAGGTCGCAGGCCTATAATTCACCCCTCCACTTT
CASRSQAYNSPLHF
>TRBD1|TRBV7-2|TRBJ1-2|many
TGTGCCAGCAGCTTAAGACCGGGACAGGGTAGAGGCTACACCTTC
CASSLRPGQGRGYTF
>TRBD2|TRBV27|TRBJ2-2|.
TGTGCCAGCAGCCCTCAGAGCGGGGGGGCCAACACCGGGGAGCTGTTTTTT
CASSPQSGGANTGELFF
>.|TRBV7-9|TRBJ2-1|.
TGTGCCAGCAGCTTAGATCAGGGCTCCCTCAATGAGCAGTTCTTC
CASSLDQGSLNEQFF
>TRBD2|TRBV5-4|TRBJ2-1|.
TGTGCCAGCAGCTGGATCGGACTAGCGGGGGATCGTGAGCAGTTCTTC
CASSWIGLAGDREQFF
>TRBD2|TRBV7-3|TRBJ2-5|.
TGTGCCAGCAGCCTTAACTGGGGGGGACCGGAGACCCAGTACTTC
CASSLNWGGPETQYF
>.|TRBV5-1|TRBJ2-3|.
TGCGCCAGCAGCGCACTAGGGGGTCTAGTAATCTCCACAGATACGCAGTATTTT
CASSALGGLVISTDTQYF
>.|TRBV5-5|TRBJ1-1|few
TGTGCCAGCAGCGGGAACAGGGATTTGAACACTGAAGCTTTCTTT
CASSGNRDLNTEAFF
>.|TRBV24-1|TRBJ2-3|.
TGTGCCACCAGTGGGGGGGGACAGGCCCACACAGATACGCAGTATTTT
CATSGGGQAHTDTQYF
>TRBD2|TRBV6-5|TRBJ2-1|once
TGTGCCAGCAGCCCAGAGGGCGGGGGGGCCTGGGAGCAGTTCTTC
CASSPEGGGAWEQFF
>.|TRBV6-6|TRBJ1-4|.
TGTGCCAGCAGTTACGTGGGTGTTTCGGAACTGTTTTTT
CASSYVGVSELFF
>TRBD1|TRBV15|TRBJ1-5|few
TGTGCCACCAGCAGTGACAGGGTCTATAGCAATCAGCCCCAGCATTTT
CATSSDRVYSNQPQHF
>.|TRBV11-2|TRBJ1-4|few
TGTGCCAGCAGCTCTGAGACCCGGGCTGAAAAACTGTTTTTT
CASSSETRAEKLFF
>TRBD1|TRBV7-6|TRBJ2-2|many
TGTGCCAGCAGCTTACCGGACAGGGAAAGTAACACCGGGGAGCTGTTTTTT
CASSLPDRESNTGELFF
>TRBD1|TRBV27|TRBJ2-1|.
TGTGCCAGCAGTTTAACTCCGGGACAGGGATACAATGAGCAGTTCTTC
CASSLTPGQGYNEQFF
>TRBD1|TRBV19|TRBJ2-5|many
TGTGCCAGTAGTATAGATACTTGGGACAGGGGGCTGAAGACCCAGTACTTC
CASSIDTWDRGLKTQYF
>TRBD1|TRBV27|TRBJ1-1|.
TGTGCCAGCCGCAGGGGGACCACTGAAGCTTTCTTT
CASRRGTTEAFF
>.|TRBV19|TRBJ2-1|few
TGTGCCAGTAGTGTACGGGGGCAGGGAAAGGTCGATGAGCAGTTCTTC
CASSVRGQGKVDEQFF
>.|TRBV6-5|TRBJ2-3|.
TGTGCCAGCAGTTACGATACCACTAGCACAGATACGCAGTATTTT
CASSYDTTSTDTQYF
>.|TRBV27|TRBJ1-1|.
TGTGCCAACAGTTTATCTCAAGGATACAACACTGAAGCTTTCTTT
CANSLSQGYNTEAFF
>TRBD2|TRBV2|TRBJ2-2|.
TGTGCCAGCAGTGAAATAGCGGGAGGCACCGGGGAGCTGTTTTTT
CASSEIAGGTGELFF
>.|TRBV7-9|TRBJ1-1|few
TGTGCCGGCCGGGTAGGGATGAACACTGAAGCTTTCTTT
CAGRVGMNTEAFF
>TRBD1|TRBV7-2|TRBJ2-3|.
TGTGCCAGCAGCTCCTGGACAGGGCCCACAGATACGCAGTATTTT
CASSSWTGPTDTQYF
>.|TRBV7-4|TRBJ1-5|.
TGTGCCAGCCGCTGGGACGATCAGCCCCAGCATTTT
CASRWDDQPQHF
>.|TRBV24-1|TRBJ2-2|.
TGTGCCACCAGTGATTTGCGAGGGTCTCTTACCGGGGAGCTGTTTTTT
CATSDLRGSLTGELFF
>.|TRBV6-6|TRBJ1-2|few
TGTGCCACCCTGATAGGGGGAGATGGCTACACCTTC
CATLIGGDGYTF
>TRBD2|TRBV28|TRBJ2-3|few
TGTGCCAGCGGCCCCCGGGAGGGGGGGCCCCCAGATACGCAGTATTTT
CASGPREGGPPDTQYF
>.|TRBV6-6|TRBJ2-1|.
TGTGCCAGCAGTTACATACAGGGCGGCCCACACAATGAGCAGTTCTTC
CASSYIQGGPHNEQFF
>.|TRBV12-5|TRBJ2-1|.
TGTGCTAGTGGTTTGAGGCTTGGTGAGCAGTTCTTC
CASGLRLGEQFF
>.|TRBV6-5|TRBJ1-1|.
TGTGCCAGCAGTCAAGGGAGTCTGGGGGTTGAAGCTTTCTTT
CASSQGSLGVEAFF
>.|TRBV11-2|TRBJ2-1|many
TGTGCCAGCAGCTTCGGTAGAGGCAATGAGCAGTTCTTC
CASSFGRGNEQFF
>TRBD1|TRBV5-8|TRBJ2-2|few
TGTGCCAGCAGCTCCCGGACAGGGGAGTCGAACACCGGGGAGCTGTTTTTT
CASSSRTGESNTGELFF
>TRBD2|TRBV15|TRBJ2-1|.
TGTGCCACCAGCAGAGTAGCGGGGGGGCGAGATGAGCAGTTCTTC
CATSRVAGGRDEQFF
>.|TRBV9|TRBJ1-2|few
TGTGCCAGCAGCGGGTTCGGCTCTGGCTACACCTTC
CASSGFGSGYTF